These T cell receptor beta chains were read from a single sample in a study of graft-versus-host responses after intestinal transplantation. These receptors have no identified antigens. Generated by immunoSEQ multiplex PCR, the TCRdb table keeps only in-frame clones and is missing some. The data contain tens of thousands of clones, about nine tenths of them seen just once; the ten biggest clones take up roughly 0.099%. Sequences were derived from unstimulated CD4+ T cells sorted from spleen or lymph node cells, sampled before intestinal transplant. The receptors shown here come from a human donor who received an intestinal transplant. The CDR3 runs from the conserved cysteine through the conserved F or W. A D gene is named only where the DNA matches it firmly. The listing skips clone size in some rows; elsewhere it reads once, few, many or a size class.

>TRBJ2-7|TRBV10-3|NA|NA
CAISPPGARREQYF
TGTGCCATCAGCCCCCCGGGAGCACGTAGGGAGCAGTACTTC
>TRBJ2-3|TRBV5-1|TRBD1|NA
CASSLQGAGTDTQYF
TGCGCCAGCAGCTTACAGGGGGCTGGGACAGATACGCAGTATTTT
>TRBJ1-1|TRBV5-1|TRBD1|NA
CASGSTGEVGTEAFF
TGCGCCAGCGGGTCGACAGGGGAGGTGGGCACTGAAGCTTTCTTT
>TRBJ2-3|TRBV6-5|NA|NA
CASSYRASGTDTQYF
TGTGCCAGCAGTTATAGGGCTAGCGGCACAGATACGCAGTATTTT
>TRBJ2-7|TRBV5-1|NA|NA
CASSLASRGGYEQYF
TGCGCCAGCAGCTTGGCGAGCAGGGGCGGTTACGAGCAGTACTTC
>TRBJ1-2|TRBV11-2|NA|NA
CASSLMTGPYGYTF
TGTGCCAGCAGCTTAATGACAGGCCCCTATGGCTACACCTTC
>TRBJ2-5|TRBV4-2|NA|once
CASSTSTGVLGTQYF
TGTGCCAGCAGCACAAGCACGGGGGTCTTGGGGACCCAGTACTTC
>TRBJ1-2|TRBV19|NA|NA
CASSMGLYREENGYTF
TGTGCCAGTAGTATGGGTCTGTACAGGGAAGAGAATGGCTACACCTTC
>TRBJ1-1|TRBV2|NA|NA
CAGEGHPNTEAFF
TGTGCCGGGGAGGGACACCCGAACACTGAAGCTTTCTTT
>TRBJ1-2|TRBV10-2|NA|NA
CASSVDRGYYYGYTF
TGCGCCAGCAGTGTGGACAGAGGTTATTACTATGGCTACACCTTC
>TRBJ2-5|TRBV5-1|TRBD2|NA
CASTLLAGDQETQYF
TGCGCCAGCACCCTACTAGCGGGGGACCAAGAGACCCAGTACTTC
>TRBJ2-1|TRBV10-3|TRBD2|NA
CAISDSGGLSYNEQFF
TGTGCCATCAGTGACTCGGGGGGTCTCTCCTACAATGAGCAGTTCTTC
>TRBJ1-4|TRBV7-9|NA|NA
CASSPTLGGTGFEKLFF
TGTGCCAGCAGCCCAACTTTGGGCGGGACGGGGTTTGAAAAACTGTTTTTT
>TRBJ2-3|TRBV9|NA|NA
CASSVVRGATDTQYF
TGTGCCAGCAGCGTAGTACGGGGGGCCACAGATACGCAGTATTTT
>TRBJ2-7|TRBV7-2|TRBD2|once
CASSLVWGGADEQYF
TGTGCCAGCAGCTTAGTATGGGGAGGGGCCGACGAGCAGTACTTC
>TRBJ2-7|TRBV6-1|NA|NA
CASHFGEQYF
TGTGCCAGCCACTTTGGCGAGCAGTACTTC
>TRBJ2-1|TRBV18|TRBD2|NA
CASSRTGTSEYNEQFF
TGTGCCAGCTCACGAACCGGGACTAGCGAGTACAATGAGCAGTTCTTC
>TRBJ2-7|TRBV2|NA|NA
CASSEYWVTSLSYEQYF
TGTGCCAGCAGTGAATATTGGGTGACATCCCTCTCCTACGAGCAGTACTTC
>TRBJ1-4|TRBV4-1|NA|NA
CASSQGRLPEKLFF
TGCGCCAGCAGCCAAGGTCGCCTACCTGAAAAACTGTTTTTT
>TRBJ2-7|TRBV11-2|NA|once
CASSNTETVRTAYEQYF
TGTGCCAGCAGCAATACTGAGACAGTTAGGACGGCCTACGAGCAGTACTTC
>TRBJ1-1|TRBV5-1|NA|once
CASMSGRGNTEAFF
TGCGCCAGCATGTCGGGCAGGGGAAACACTGAAGCTTTCTTT
>TRBJ1-2|TRBV25-1|NA|few
CASSRAGTYGYTF
TGTGCCAGCAGTAGGGCAGGGACTTATGGCTACACCTTC